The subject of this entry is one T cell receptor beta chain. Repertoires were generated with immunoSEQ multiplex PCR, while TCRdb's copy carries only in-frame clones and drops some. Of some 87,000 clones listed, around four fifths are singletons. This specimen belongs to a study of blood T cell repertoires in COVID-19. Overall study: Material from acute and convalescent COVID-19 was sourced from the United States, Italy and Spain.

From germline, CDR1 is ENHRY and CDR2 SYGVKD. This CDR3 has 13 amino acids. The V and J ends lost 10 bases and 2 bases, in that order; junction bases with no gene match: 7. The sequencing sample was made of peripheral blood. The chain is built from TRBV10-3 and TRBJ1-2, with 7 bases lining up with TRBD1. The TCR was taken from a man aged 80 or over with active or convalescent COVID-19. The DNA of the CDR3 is TGTGCCAGTTGGGACAGCCTAAACTATGGCTACACCTTC. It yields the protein CASWDSLNYGYTF.